This TCR beta chain was recovered during a study of CD8+ T cells in alopecia areata. The study's findings and limits: There was only one nonresponder, so it was unclear how baseline CD8+ expansion relates to response. Affected scalp, especially in alopecia totalis/universalis, had a higher clonality than normal scalp did.

Stated treatment: oral pan-JAK inhibitor, 5-10 mg twice daily. RNA extraction was followed by reverse transcription into cDNA, which acted as the sequencing template. Sequenced by immunoSEQ multiplex PCR; TCRdb stores in-frame clones only, minus some. The table lists 80,000 or so clones, approximately 72% of them singletons. The CDR3 consists of 16 residues. V was pared by 6 bases and J by 0 bases, with 10 bases of the junction left unmatched. The germline V gene has CDR1 SEHNR and CDR2 FQNEAQ (reference sequence). As concerns this clone: Its specificity is unknown.

The chain joins TRBV7-9 to TRBJ2-7; the match to TRBD2 covers 8 bases. This material consisted of CD8+ T cells sorted from blood, taken at week 24, from a patient treated with tofacitinib. The receptor's source is a human donor with alopecia areata. DNA of the CDR3: TGTGCCAGCAGGAAGGTAGCGGGGTCAAGCTCCTACGAGCAGTACTTC. Protein product: CASRKVAGSSSYEQYF.